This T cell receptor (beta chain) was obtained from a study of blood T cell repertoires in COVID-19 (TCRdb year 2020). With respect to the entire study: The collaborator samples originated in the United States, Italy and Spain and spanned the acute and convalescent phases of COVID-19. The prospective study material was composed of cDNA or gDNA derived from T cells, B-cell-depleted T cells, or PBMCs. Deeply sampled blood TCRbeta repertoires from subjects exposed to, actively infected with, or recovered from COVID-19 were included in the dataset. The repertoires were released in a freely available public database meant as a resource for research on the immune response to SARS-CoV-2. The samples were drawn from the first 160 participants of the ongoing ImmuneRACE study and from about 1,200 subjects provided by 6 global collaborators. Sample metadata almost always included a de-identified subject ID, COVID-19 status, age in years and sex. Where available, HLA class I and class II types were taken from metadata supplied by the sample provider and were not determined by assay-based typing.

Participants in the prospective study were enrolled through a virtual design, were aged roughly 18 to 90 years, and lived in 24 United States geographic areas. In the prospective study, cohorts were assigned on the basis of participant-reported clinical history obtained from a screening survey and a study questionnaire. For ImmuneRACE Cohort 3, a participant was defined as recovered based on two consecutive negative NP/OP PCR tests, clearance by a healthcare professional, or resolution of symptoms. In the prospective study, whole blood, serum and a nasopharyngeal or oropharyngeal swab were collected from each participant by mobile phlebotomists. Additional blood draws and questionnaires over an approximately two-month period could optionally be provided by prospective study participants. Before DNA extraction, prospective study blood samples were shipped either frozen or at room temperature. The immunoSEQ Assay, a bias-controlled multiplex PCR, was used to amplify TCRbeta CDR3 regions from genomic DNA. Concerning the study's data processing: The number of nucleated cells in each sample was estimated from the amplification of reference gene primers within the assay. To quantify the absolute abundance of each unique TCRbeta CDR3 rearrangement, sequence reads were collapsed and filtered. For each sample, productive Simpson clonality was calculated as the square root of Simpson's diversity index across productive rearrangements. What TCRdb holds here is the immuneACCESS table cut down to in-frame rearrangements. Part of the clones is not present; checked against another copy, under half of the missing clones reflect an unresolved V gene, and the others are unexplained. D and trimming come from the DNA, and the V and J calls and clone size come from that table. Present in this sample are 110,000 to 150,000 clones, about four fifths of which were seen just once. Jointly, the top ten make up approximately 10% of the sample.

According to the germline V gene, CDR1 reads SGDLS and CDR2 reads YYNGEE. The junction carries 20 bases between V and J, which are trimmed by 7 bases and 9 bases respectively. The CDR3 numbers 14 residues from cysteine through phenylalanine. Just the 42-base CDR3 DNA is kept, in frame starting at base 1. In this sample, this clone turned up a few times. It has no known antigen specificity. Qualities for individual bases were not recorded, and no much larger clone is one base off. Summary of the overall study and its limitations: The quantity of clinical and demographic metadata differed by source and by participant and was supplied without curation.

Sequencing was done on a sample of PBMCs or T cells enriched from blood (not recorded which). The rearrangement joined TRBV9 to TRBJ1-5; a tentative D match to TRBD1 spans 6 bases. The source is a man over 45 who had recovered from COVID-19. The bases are TGTGCCAGCCGGACAGAGAATCGATCAGGGCCCCAGCATTTT. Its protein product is CASRTENRSGPQHF.